What follows is one TCR beta chain and its context. The antigen is not known. The PCR had 60 Vbeta and 13 Jbeta primers. Some clones are missing from TCRdb's copy, which holds only in-frame ones; the method was immunoSEQ multiplex PCR. Here the sample spans over 150,000 clones, around 85% being singletons. These data originate in a study of cytomegalovirus exposure and HLA in healthy donors. V dropped 4 bases and J dropped 0 bases, with 10 bases sitting between them. Germline loops: CDR1 SGHRS, CDR2 YFSETQ. The CDR3 has 15 amino acids. Study results and caveats: Versus the approximately 700-donor mean, an Asian-associated ancestry cluster reportedly showed fewer N-insertions in a later analysis. Specificity of a few CMV-associated chains for CMV antigens was verified in vitro. Association with HLA alleles at 0.05 false discovery rate was found for around 17,000 TCR beta sequences in a later analysis. Analysis was carried out at a later point, and it linked a missense DCLRE1C variant to TCR beta V- and J-gene trimming.

The chain uses TRBV5-1 and TRBJ2-2; TRBD1 might be the D (6 bases). This sequence originates from a male donor in good health and CMV-seronegative. Sequencing was carried out using PBMCs. The CDR3 protein is CASSRQDPNTGELFF. CDR3 in DNA: TGCGCCAGCAGCAGACAGGATCCGAACACCGGGGAGCTGTTTTTT.